This is a list of T cell receptor beta chains from one sample in a study of blood T cell repertoires in COVID-19. Sequencing was performed with immunoSEQ multiplex PCR; in TCRdb, only in-frame clones are kept and a portion is missing. Of more than 150,000 clones in the sample, 65% to 90% were seen once. Sequenced: peripheral blood. Every receptor here comes from a man in his sixties with acute or convalescent COVID-19. Both conserved end residues are part of each CDR3. The order of the fields is V gene, clone size, J gene, D gene, CDR3 protein, CDR3 DNA. A D gene is named only where the DNA matches it firmly. The size entry is marked missing in some rows and otherwise reads once, few, many or a size class.

v_call: TRBV12-3/TRBV12-4; clone_size: -; j_call: TRBJ1-1; d_call: -; cdr3_aa: CASSFRQNTEAFF; cdr3_nt: TGTGCCAGCAGTTTTCGACAGAACACTGAAGCTTTCTTT
v_call: TRBV10-3; clone_size: -; j_call: TRBJ1-1; d_call: -; cdr3_aa: CAISESPGSDTEAFF; cdr3_nt: TGTGCCATCAGTGAGTCCCCAGGGTCGGACACTGAAGCTTTCTTT
v_call: TRBV9; clone_size: -; j_call: TRBJ2-1; d_call: TRBD2; cdr3_aa: CASSVEPAGRGYNEQFF; cdr3_nt: TGTGCCAGCAGCGTAGAACCGGCCGGGAGGGGCTACAATGAGCAGTTCTTC
v_call: TRBV7-2; clone_size: -; j_call: TRBJ2-7; d_call: TRBD2; cdr3_aa: CASSFTSGTYEQYF; cdr3_nt: TGTGCCAGCAGCTTTACTAGCGGAACCTACGAGCAGTACTTC
v_call: TRBV27; clone_size: few; j_call: TRBJ2-7; d_call: -; cdr3_aa: CASSPQGYEQYF; cdr3_nt: TGTGCCAGCAGCCCACAGGGCTACGAGCAGTACTTC
v_call: TRBV5-1; clone_size: -; j_call: TRBJ1-2; d_call: -; cdr3_aa: CASSLGAGDYGYTF; cdr3_nt: TGCGCCAGCAGCTTGGGCGCAGGCGACTATGGCTACACCTTC
v_call: TRBV7-2; clone_size: -; j_call: TRBJ1-2; d_call: -; cdr3_aa: CASSSDRTSRYGYTF; cdr3_nt: TGTGCCAGCAGCTCCGACAGGACCTCGCGTTATGGCTACACCTTC
v_call: TRBV15; clone_size: once; j_call: TRBJ2-7; d_call: -; cdr3_aa: CATSRDLVGGEQYF; cdr3_nt: TGTGCCACCAGCAGAGATTTGGTAGGGGGCGAGCAGTACTTC
v_call: TRBV18; clone_size: -; j_call: TRBJ1-1; d_call: TRBD1; cdr3_aa: CASSPPGAGGITEAFF; cdr3_nt: TGTGCCAGCTCACCACCGGGGGCAGGGGGGATCACTGAAGCTTTCTTT
v_call: TRBV5-1; clone_size: -; j_call: TRBJ1-1; d_call: -; cdr3_aa: CASSSRGWEGAFF; cdr3_nt: TGCGCCAGCAGCTCCAGAGGATGGGAGGGAGCTTTCTTT
v_call: TRBV7-8; clone_size: -; j_call: TRBJ1-1; d_call: -; cdr3_aa: CASSLARFTNTEAFF; cdr3_nt: TGTGCCAGCAGCTTAGCCAGGTTCACGAACACTGAAGCTTTCTTT
v_call: TRBV5-8; clone_size: -; j_call: TRBJ1-5; d_call: -; cdr3_aa: CASSRQPDSNQPQHF; cdr3_nt: TGTGCCAGCAGCCGACAGCCGGATAGCAATCAGCCCCAGCATTTT
v_call: TRBV5-1; clone_size: once; j_call: TRBJ2-1; d_call: TRBD1; cdr3_aa: CASSRKVTGDEQFF; cdr3_nt: TGCGCCAGCAGCCGTAAAGTTACAGGGGACGAGCAGTTCTTC
v_call: TRBV15; clone_size: -; j_call: TRBJ2-3; d_call: -; cdr3_aa: CATSGRWNTQYF; cdr3_nt: TGTGCCACCAGCGGGCGATGGAATACGCAGTATTTT
v_call: TRBV18; clone_size: -; j_call: TRBJ2-3; d_call: TRBD2; cdr3_aa: CASSPGSGSGDTQYF; cdr3_nt: TGTGCCAGCTCACCAGGTAGCGGGAGTGGAGATACGCAGTATTTT
v_call: TRBV6-5; clone_size: -; j_call: TRBJ2-1; d_call: -; cdr3_aa: CASSFLNGLHDEQFF; cdr3_nt: TGTGCCAGCAGTTTCCTAAATGGACTTCACGATGAGCAGTTCTTC
v_call: TRBV5-1; clone_size: -; j_call: TRBJ1-1; d_call: -; cdr3_aa: CASSINREGEAFF; cdr3_nt: TGCGCCAGCAGCATAAACAGGGAGGGTGAAGCTTTCTTT